The 24 T cell receptor beta chains below come from one sample, sequenced in a study of molecular identifiers for immune sequencing clone quantification. In TCRdb, the PCR reads were re-called with MiXCR into one record per CDR3 protein. The sample records roughly 9,800 distinct CDR3 sequences, 20% to 25% being singletons. Sample: naive CD8+ T cells from blood, with Jurkat cell RNA spiked in. Subset given: FACS-sorted CD8+CD4-CCR7+CD45RA+ naive T cells. The receptors stem from a human donor in good health. Some libraries in this study had Jurkat cell RNA spiked in.

This sequence joins TRBV6-5 and TRBJ2-3, with 8 bases matching TRBD2. Trimming at V came to 3 bases and at J to 0 bases, leaving 5 bases not matched to a gene. The CDR3 has 16 residues. CDR1 is MNHEY and CDR2 is SVGAGI in the germline V gene. CDR3 amino acids: CASSYYSGISTDTQYF. Written as DNA, the CDR3 is TGTGCCAGCAGTTATTATAGCGGGATAAGCACAGATACGCAGTATTTT.

There are many counts of this clonotype. This chain connects TRBV27 to TRBJ2-1; TRBD1 might be the D (6 bases). V was clipped by 3 bases and J by 6 bases, with 12 bases between them. The CDR3 totals 14 residues. Germline CDR1 is MNHEY and CDR2 is SMNVEV (reference sequence). The CDR3 nucleotides are TGTGCCAGCAGTTTCGCAGGGGACCGCAATGAGCAGTTCTTC. It translates to CASSFAGDRNEQFF.

In this sample, this clonotype turned up many times. The chain combines TRBV4-3 with TRBJ2-3; 7 nucleotides match TRBD2. The CDR3 extends over 19 amino acids. From germline, CDR1 is LGHNA and CDR2 YSLEER. Germline trimming cut 0 bases from V and 2 bases from J; bases unmatched to any gene: 14. This CDR3 reads CASSQDRIGGLDVTDTQYF. The CDR3 DNA reads as TGCGCCAGCAGCCAAGATAGGATCGGAGGACTAGACGTCACAGATACGCAGTATTTT.

On this clonotype: A much larger clone sits a single nucleotide away, making a read error possible. This chain connects TRBV4-1 to TRBJ2-7; TRBD1 matches at 8 bases. In germline, CDR1 is MGHRA, CDR2 YSYEKL. The CDR3 has 17 amino acids. The CDR3 sequence is CASIQNSVGQGPYEQYF. The CDR3 region has the DNA TGCGCCAGCATCCAAAACTCCGTCGGACAGGGTCCCTACGAGCAGTACTTC.

Remarks on this clonotype: It is likely a read error, because the conserved phenylalanine at the end of the CDR3 is missing. The J gene is TRBJ2-7, the V gene TRBV7-2, with 9 bases fitting TRBD1. The CDR3 loop spans 15 amino acids. The V gene's germline CDR1 is SGHTA and CDR2 FQGNSA. This CDR3 reads CAGSPGQGFWWEQYL. CDR3 sequence (DNA): TGTGCCGGCAGCCCCGGACAGGGGTTCTGGTGGGAGCAGTACCTC.

This clonotype was picked up a small number of times. This chain connects TRBV11-2 to TRBJ2-1; no clear D. Trimming stripped 9 bases from V and 8 bases from J, with 17 bases between. The CDR3 covers 13 residues. Germline V gives CDR1 SGHAT, CDR2 FQNNGV. CDR3 residues: CASFLVVSHEQFF. DNA for the CDR3: TGTGCCAGTTTCCTAGTAGTGTCCCATGAGCAGTTCTTC. Drawing the rest from reference TRBV11-2 and TRBJ2-1, the complete variable domain is EAGVAQSPRYKIIEKRQSVAFWCNPISGHATLYWYQQILGQGPKLLIQFQNNGVVDDSQLPKDRFSAERLKGVDSTLKIQPAKLEDSAVYLCASFLVVSHEQFFGPGTRLTVL.

This clonotype is labeled as medium-sized. This chain joins TRBV6-5 and TRBJ2-7; TRBD1 matches at 11 bases. V lost 1 base to trimming and J lost 5 bases; unmatched junction nucleotides: 7. Germline V CDR1 and CDR2: MNHEY, SVGAGI. The CDR3 runs to 16 residues. DNA for the CDR3: TGTGCCAGCAGTTACTGGACAGGGGGCGGGACGGACGAGCAGTACTTC. This codes for CASSYWTGGGTDEQYF.

To note about this clonotype: Relative to the germline gene, one junction end is altered; a read error may explain this. The chain employs TRBV13 and TRBJ1-1; possibly TRBD1 for D (6 bases). The CDR3 has 15 residues. Germline CDR1 PRHDT, CDR2 FYEKMQ (reference sequence). The CDR3 sequence is CASSSHLGGAPDAFF. The CDR3 DNA reads TGTGCCAGCAGCAGCCATCTGGGGGGCGCCCCTGACGCTTTCTTT.

Remarks on this clonotype: Being one base from a much bigger clone, this may be a read error. The V call is TRBV20-1, the J call TRBJ2-5; no clear D gene. V lost 4 bases to trimming and J lost 10 bases, with 25 bases between them. The CDR3 has 15 residues. Per germline, CDR1 DFQATT and CDR2 SNEGSKA (reference sequence). The CDR3 protein is CSAKDPDNAFWIQYF. The CDR3 bases are TGCAGTGCTAAAGATCCCGACAACGCCTTCTGGATCCAGTACTTC.

This clonotype was recorded many times. The CDR3 protein is CASRSLGRSYEQYF. The CDR3, as DNA: TGTGCCAGCAGAAGCCTCGGGAGGTCCTACGAGCAGTACTTC. The chain has TRBV27 and TRBJ2-7, with 7 nucleotides matching TRBD2. Per germline, CDR1 MNHEY and CDR2 SMNVEV (reference sequence). CDR3 length: 14 amino acids. V gave up 6 bases and J gave up 1 base; unmatched junction bases: 6.

By its share, this clonotype is medium-sized. This rearrangement joins TRBV13 to TRBJ2-7, with 12 bases aligning to TRBD1. The ends lost 5 bases at V and 5 bases at J; junction bases unmatched: 7. CDR3 length: 15 residues. Germline V gives CDR1 PRHDT, CDR2 FYEKMQ (reference sequence). This CDR3 reads CASSPGDRGQDEQYF. CDR3 DNA: TGTGCCAGCAGCCCTGGGGACAGGGGGCAGGACGAGCAGTACTTC.

This clonotype is medium-sized in the sample. The J gene is TRBJ2-6, the V gene TRBV4-3; D unclear. This CDR3 comprises 14 residues. Germline V gene data show CDR1 as LGHNA and CDR2 as YSLEER. The V and J ends lost 6 bases and 3 bases respectively, with 9 bases between them. The CDR3 DNA is TGCGCCAGCAGTCAGATGAATGGGGCCAACGTCCTGACTTTC. It translates to CASSQMNGANVLTF.

This clonotype is classed as medium-sized. The chain uses TRBV7-2 and TRBJ2-5; 7 nucleotides align to TRBD1. Per germline, CDR1 SGHTA and CDR2 FQGNSA. This CDR3 contains 17 residues. V was pared by 5 bases and J by 4 bases, with 16 bases of the junction left unmatched. CDR3 DNA sequence: TGTGCCAGCAGCGCCCACCGCCGAGGACAGGTCGGAGAGACCCAGTACTTC. Translating it yields CASSAHRRGQVGETQYF.

This clonotype is medium-sized by share. CDR3 protein: CASSPVYYGYTF. As DNA, the CDR3 is TGTGCCAGCAGTCCTGTGTACTATGGCTACACCTTC. This sequence joins TRBV7-9 and TRBJ1-2; D is undetermined. Trimming shortened V by 6 bases and J by 3 bases, and 8 bases separated the two germline ends. The CDR3 is 12 residues long. Germline CDR1 and CDR2: SEHNR and FQNEAQ (reference sequence).

This clonotype was seen once. A single base separates this from a much larger clone, so it may be a read error. The J gene is TRBJ1-2, the V gene TRBV27, with D uncertain. The V gene's germline CDR1 is MNHEY and CDR2 SMNVEV (reference sequence). The length of the CDR3 is 13 residues. V was trimmed by 8 bases and J by 2 bases, leaving 12 bases between them. CDR3 sequence reads: CASGPTPNYGYTF. The CDR3 coding sequence is TGTGCCAGCGGCCCTACACCAAACTATGGCTACACCTTC.

This clonotype was seen ten or more times. The chain has TRBV13 and TRBJ2-5; no clear D. The V end lost 6 bases, the J end lost 4 bases, and 21 bases lay between the germline ends. Germline assignment: CDR1 PRHDT and CDR2 FYEKMQ (reference sequence). The CDR3 is 16 amino acids. This CDR3 is CASSQVPAGSLETQYF. The CDR3 DNA sequence: TGTGCCAGCAGTCAAGTCCCAGCCGGAAGCCTAGAGACCCAGTACTTC.

This clonotype was seen ten or more times. The chain uses TRBV27 and TRBJ2-7; 10 bases are a match to TRBD2. Germline V gene data show CDR1 as MNHEY and CDR2 as SMNVEV (reference sequence). The CDR3 totals 15 residues. V was pared by 4 bases and J by 0 bases, with 3 bases of the junction left unmatched. The CDR3 DNA is TGTGCCAGCAGTTGGGCTAGCGGGGGCTCCTACGAGCAGTACTTC. Translation: CASSWASGGSYEQYF.

Relative to its sample, this clonotype is medium-sized. The chain is built from TRBV20-1 and TRBJ2-5, with 8 bases lining up with TRBD1. The CDR3 totals 13 residues. Trimming cost V 2 bases and J 1 base; bases outside gene matches: 0. Germline V CDR1 and CDR2: DFQATT, SNEGSKA (reference sequence). The CDR3 DNA reads as TGCAGTGCTAGACAGGGGGCCCAAGAGACCCAGTACTTC. Protein product: CSARQGAQETQYF.

Regarding this clonotype: This may come from a read error, since a much larger clone is one base off. The chain uses TRBV20-1 and TRBJ1-2; D uncertain. The CDR3 is 14 residues long. The V end was cut by 0 bases, the J end by 4 bases, with 12 bases between. Germline loops: CDR1 DFQATT, CDR2 SNEGSKA (reference sequence). The CDR3 region is CSARDEPDFYGYTF. As DNA, the CDR3 is TGCAGTGCTAGAGACGAGCCAGATTTCTATGGCTACACCTTC.

This clonotype has a count of ten or more. V is TRBV5-5 and J is TRBJ2-3; D might be TRBD1 (5 bases). CDR1 is SGHKS, CDR2 YYEKEE, per germline (reference sequence). Between the trimmed V and J ends, which lost 2 bases and 0 bases, there was a span of 7 bases. The CDR3 spans 14 residues. The CDR3 region is CASSFRGSTDTQYF. Written as DNA, the CDR3 is TGTGCCAGCAGCTTTAGGGGCAGCACAGATACGCAGTATTTT. The whole variable domain, remainder taken from reference TRBV5-5 and TRBJ2-3, is DAGVTQSPTHLIKTRGQQVTLRCSPISGHKSVSWYQQVLGQGPQFIFQYYEKEERGRGNFPDRFSARQFPNYSSELNVNALLLGDSALYLCASSFRGSTDTQYFGPGTRLTVL.

The chain uses TRBV7-6 and TRBJ2-7, with 10 bases that match TRBD2. This CDR3 contains 18 residues. Germline V lookup: CDR1 SGHVS, CDR2 FNYEAQ. Germline trimming cut 5 bases from V and 0 bases from J; bases unmatched to any gene: 13. CDR3 nucleotide sequence: TGTGCCAGCAGCAGGGGACAAGGACTAGCGGTTTCCTCCTACGAGCAGTACTTC. Encoded protein: CASSRGQGLAVSSYEQYF.

This clonotype was detected many times. The gene calls are TRBV9 and TRBJ2-7, with D unclear. Trimming removed 3 bases from V and 5 bases from J, with 9 bases in between. Per the germline V gene, CDR1 is SGDLS and CDR2 is YYNGEE. There are 12 residues in the CDR3. The DNA for the CDR3 is TGTGCCAGCAGCGCCGACGGCGACGAGCAGTACTTC. Amino acids: CASSADGDEQYF.

This clonotype is medium-sized. The rearrangement links TRBV2 to TRBJ2-3, with 11 bases lining up with TRBD2. The germline gives CDR1 SNHLY, CDR2 FYNNEI. The CDR3 length is 15 residues. With 4 bases clipped from V and 2 bases from J, the junction kept 2 bases outside the gene matches. The CDR3: CASSGTSGPTDTQYF. The DNA for the CDR3 is TGTGCCAGCAGTGGGACTAGCGGGCCCACAGATACGCAGTATTTT.

This clonotype is labeled medium-sized. The J gene is TRBJ2-3, the V gene TRBV7-9; the D is unclear. CDR3 size: 13 residues. CDR1 is SEHNR, CDR2 FQNEAQ, per germline (reference sequence). V gave up 3 bases and J gave up 6 bases, with 10 bases separating them. The CDR3 reads CASSLDVMDTQYF. The CDR3 nucleotides are TGTGCCAGCAGCTTGGATGTGATGGATACGCAGTATTTT.